A selection of T cell receptor beta chains follows, all from one sample in a study of blood T cell repertoires in COVID-19. The protocol was immunoSEQ multiplex PCR, while the TCRdb copy is restricted to in-frame clones and leaves out a portion. The sample consists of 200,000 or so clones, 65% to 85% of them appearing once. Sample: peripheral blood. Receptors were obtained from a woman older than 75 with acute or convalescent COVID-19. The CDR3 runs from the conserved cysteine through the conserved F or W. A D gene is named only where the DNA matches it firmly. The size entry is marked missing in some rows and otherwise reads once, few, many or a size class.

V	size	J	D	CDR3	DNA
TRBV27	.	TRBJ1-5	.	CASSFTGDQPQHF	TGTGCCAGCAGTTTCACCGGGGATCAGCCCCAGCATTTT
TRBV7-2	.	TRBJ2-1	TRBD2	CASSSLAGANNEQFF	TGTGCCAGCAGCTCCCTAGCGGGGGCCAACAATGAGCAGTTCTTC
TRBV7-2	.	TRBJ1-1	.	CASSMVSRGTEAFF	TGTGCCAGCAGCATGGTCTCAAGGGGAACTGAAGCTTTCTTT
TRBV4-2	.	TRBJ1-2	.	CASSQERQLYGYTF	TGTGCCAGCAGCCAAGAACGACAACTCTATGGCTACACCTTC
TRBV7-9	.	TRBJ2-1	.	CASSLGDGLSSYNEQFF	TGTGCCAGCAGCTTAGGTGATGGCCTCAGCTCCTACAATGAGCAGTTCTTC
TRBV18	.	TRBJ1-5	.	CASSPSAGMEPQHF	TGTGCCAGCTCACCCTCGGCAGGGATGGAGCCCCAGCATTTT
TRBV5-1	.	TRBJ1-1	TRBD1	CASLDRVGTEAFF	TGCGCCAGCCTAGACAGGGTCGGCACTGAAGCTTTCTTT
TRBV6-5	.	TRBJ2-2	TRBD1	CASSLRTGDTGELFF	TGTGCCAGCAGTCTTAGGACAGGAGACACCGGGGAGCTGTTTTTT
TRBV5-1	.	TRBJ1-2	.	CASSFGTNYGYTF	TGCGCCAGCAGCTTTGGCACCAACTATGGCTACACCTTC
TRBV11-2	.	TRBJ2-7	.	CASSSTGQGWAEQYF	TGTGCCAGCAGCTCAACAGGGCAGGGGTGGGCCGAGCAGTACTTC
TRBV19	.	TRBJ2-2	TRBD2	CASSMQAGGPHTGELFF	TGTGCCAGTAGTATGCAAGCGGGAGGGCCACACACCGGGGAGCTGTTTTTT
TRBV19	.	TRBJ2-7	.	CASSMVVAGLDEQYF	TGTGCCAGTAGTATGGTAGTGGCGGGGTTGGACGAGCAGTACTTC
TRBV6-2/TRBV6-3	few	TRBJ2-5	TRBD1	CASSLVRGDPGQGVETQYF	TGTGCCAGCAGTCTAGTCCGTGGTGATCCGGGACAGGGGGTAGAGACCCAGTACTTC
TRBV5-1	few	TRBJ2-7	.	CASSLEDTYEQYF	TGCGCCAGCAGCTTGGAAGACACCTACGAGCAGTACTTC
TRBV7-2	.	TRBJ2-7	.	CASSLVTGSQSYEQYF	TGTGCCAGCAGCTTAGTCACAGGGTCTCAATCCTACGAGCAGTACTTC
TRBV11-2	.	TRBJ1-2	.	CASSLERHGGYTF	TGTGCCAGCAGCTTAGAAAGACACGGTGGCTACACCTTC
TRBV29-1	.	TRBJ1-2	.	CSGGGASNYGYTF	TGCAGCGGGGGTGGGGCTTCTAACTATGGCTACACCTTC
TRBV6-2/TRBV6-3	.	TRBJ1-6	.	CASSPQGQGNSPLHF	TGTGCCAGCAGCCCACAGGGCCAGGGGAATTCACCCCTCCACTTT
TRBV7-3	.	TRBJ2-2	.	CASRDSGPGELFF	TGTGCCAGCAGAGATAGCGGACCCGGGGAGCTGTTTTTT